This record covers a single TCR beta chain. The data were taken from a study of blood T cell repertoires in COVID-19. Study background: Material from acute and convalescent COVID-19 was sourced from the United States, Italy and Spain.

In the authors' workflow: Using reference gene primer amplification, nucleated cell counts were estimated. The repertoire was sequenced with immunoSEQ multiplex PCR; TCRdb's copy has only in-frame clones and lacks some. D and trimming come from the DNA, and the V and J calls and clone size come from that table. The sample shows approximately 50,000 clones, 85% of them seen only once. CDR3 size: 15 residues. CDR1 is LNHDA, CDR2 SQIVND, per germline (reference sequence). V was shortened by 3 bases and J by 3 bases, with 12 bases between the two germline ends. This TCR came from a human donor in a cohort sampled during active COVID-19. Material for sequencing was peripheral blood. V and J are TRBV19 and TRBJ2-4; D perhaps matches TRBD1 (6 bases). CDR3 residues: CASSMTQGNKNIQYF. The CDR3 DNA is TGTGCCAGTAGTATGACCCAGGGGAACAAAAACATTCAGTACTTC.